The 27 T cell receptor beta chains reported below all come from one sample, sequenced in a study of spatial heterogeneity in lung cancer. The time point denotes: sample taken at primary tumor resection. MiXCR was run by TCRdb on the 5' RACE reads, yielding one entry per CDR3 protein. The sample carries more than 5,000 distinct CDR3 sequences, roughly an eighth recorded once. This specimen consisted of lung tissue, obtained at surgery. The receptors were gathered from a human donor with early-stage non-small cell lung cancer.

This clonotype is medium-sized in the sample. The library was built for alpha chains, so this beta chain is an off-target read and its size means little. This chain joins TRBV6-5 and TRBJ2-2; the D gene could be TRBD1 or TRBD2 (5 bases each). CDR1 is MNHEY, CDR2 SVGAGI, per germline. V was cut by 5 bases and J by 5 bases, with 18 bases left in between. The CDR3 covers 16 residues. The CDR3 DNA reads TGTGCCAGCAGTACCCAGCCGAGGGGCTTAACCGGGGAGCTGTTTTTT. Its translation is CASSTQPRGLTGELFF.

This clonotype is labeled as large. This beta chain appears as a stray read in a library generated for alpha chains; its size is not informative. The CDR3 DNA is TGCAGCGTGGACACAGGGTTGGAGAACACCGGGGAGCTGTTTTTT. This gives the protein CSVDTGLENTGELFF. The V and J genes are TRBV29-1 and TRBJ2-2; D might be TRBD1 (6 bases). The CDR3 loop spans 15 amino acids. Trimming removed 6 bases from V and 1 base from J, with 15 bases in between. CDR1 and CDR2 (germline): SQVTM, ANQGSEA.

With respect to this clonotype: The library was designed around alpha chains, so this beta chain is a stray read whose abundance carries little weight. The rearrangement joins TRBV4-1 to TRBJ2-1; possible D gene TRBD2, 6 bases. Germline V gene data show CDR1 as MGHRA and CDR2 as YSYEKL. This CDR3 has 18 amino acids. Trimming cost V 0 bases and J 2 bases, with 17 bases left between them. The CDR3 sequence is CASSQDSHGGNPYNEQFF. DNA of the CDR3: TGCGCCAGCAGCCAAGATAGTCACGGCGGGAACCCCTACAATGAGCAGTTCTTC.

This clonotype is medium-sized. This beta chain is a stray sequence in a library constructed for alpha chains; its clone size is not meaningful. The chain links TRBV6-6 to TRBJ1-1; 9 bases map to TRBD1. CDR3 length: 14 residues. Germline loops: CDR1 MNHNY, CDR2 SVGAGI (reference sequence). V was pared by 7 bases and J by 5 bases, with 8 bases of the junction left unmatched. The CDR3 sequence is CASTFNRGLTEAFF. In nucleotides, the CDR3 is TGTGCCAGCACATTCAACAGGGGGCTGACTGAAGCTTTCTTT.

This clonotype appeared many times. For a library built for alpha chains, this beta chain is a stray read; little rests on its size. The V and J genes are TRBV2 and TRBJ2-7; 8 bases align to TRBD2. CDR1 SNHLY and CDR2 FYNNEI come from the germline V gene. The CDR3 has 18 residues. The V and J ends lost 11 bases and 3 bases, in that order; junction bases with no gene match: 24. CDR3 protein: CAVPIRGEREFSFYEQYF. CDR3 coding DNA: TGTGCCGTTCCCATTCGAGGAGAGCGGGAGTTCTCTTTCTACGAGCAGTACTTC.

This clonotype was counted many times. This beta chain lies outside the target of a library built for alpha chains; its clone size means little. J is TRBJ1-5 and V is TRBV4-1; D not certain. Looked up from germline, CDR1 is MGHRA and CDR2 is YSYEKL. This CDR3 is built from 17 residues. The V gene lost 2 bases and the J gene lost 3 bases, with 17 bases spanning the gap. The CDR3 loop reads CASSQLRLLGDNQPQHF. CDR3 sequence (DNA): TGCGCCAGCAGCCAATTAAGACTCTTAGGAGACAATCAGCCCCAGCATTTT.

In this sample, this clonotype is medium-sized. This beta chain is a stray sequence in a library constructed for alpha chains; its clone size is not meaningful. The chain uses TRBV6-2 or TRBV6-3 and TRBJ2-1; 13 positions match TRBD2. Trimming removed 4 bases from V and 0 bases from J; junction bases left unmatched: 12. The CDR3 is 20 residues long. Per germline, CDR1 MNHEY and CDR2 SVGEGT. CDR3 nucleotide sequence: TGTGCCAGCAGTTCTCGGACTAGCGGGAGCCTGGTCAGCTCCTACAATGAGCAGTTCTTC. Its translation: CASSSRTSGSLVSSYNEQFF.

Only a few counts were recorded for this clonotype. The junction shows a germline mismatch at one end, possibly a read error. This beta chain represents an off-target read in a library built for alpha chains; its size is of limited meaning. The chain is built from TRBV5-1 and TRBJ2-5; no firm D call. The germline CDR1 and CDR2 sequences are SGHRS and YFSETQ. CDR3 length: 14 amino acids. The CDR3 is CASNPRRTQGTQYF. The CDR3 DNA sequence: TGCGCCAGCAACCCAAGACGGACCCAAGGGACCCAGTACTTC. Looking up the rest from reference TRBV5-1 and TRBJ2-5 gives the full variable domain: KAGVTQTPRYLIKTRGQQVTLSCSPISGHRSVSWYQQTPGQGLQFLFEYFSETQRNKGNFPGRFSGRQFSNSRSEMNVSTLELGDSALYLCASNPRRTQGTQYFGPGTRLLVL.

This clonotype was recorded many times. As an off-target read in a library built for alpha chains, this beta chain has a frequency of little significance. The CDR3 DNA follows: TGTGCCAGCAGTTTTCGGCAGGGGAATCAGCCCCAGCATTTT. Its translation is CASSFRQGNQPQHF. V and J are TRBV12-3 or TRBV12-4 and TRBJ1-5, with D perhaps matching TRBD1 (6 bases). The CDR3 length is 14 residues. The germline V and J ends were trimmed by 3 bases and 4 bases, with 10 bases remaining between them.

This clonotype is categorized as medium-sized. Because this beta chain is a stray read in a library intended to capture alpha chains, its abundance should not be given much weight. The CDR3 loop reads CATGGLAPDTQYF. The CDR3 DNA reads as TGTGCCACTGGAGGCCTAGCACCAGATACGCAGTATTTT. The chain carries TRBV2 and TRBJ2-3; tentatively, D is TRBD2 (5 bases). Trimming left V 10 bases short and J 4 bases short, with 15 bases between. Germline loops: CDR1 SNHLY, CDR2 FYNNEI. The CDR3 contains 13 residues.

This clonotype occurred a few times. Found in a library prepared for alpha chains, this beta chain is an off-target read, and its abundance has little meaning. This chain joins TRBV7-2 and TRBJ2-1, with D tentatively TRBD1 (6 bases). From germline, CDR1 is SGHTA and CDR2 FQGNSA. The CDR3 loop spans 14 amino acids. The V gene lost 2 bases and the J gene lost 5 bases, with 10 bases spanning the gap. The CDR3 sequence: CASSLYAGDNEQFF. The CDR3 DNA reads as TGTGCCAGCAGCTTATATGCAGGGGACAATGAGCAGTTCTTC. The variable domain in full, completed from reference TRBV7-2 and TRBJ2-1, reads GAGVSQSPSNKVTEKGKDVELRCDPISGHTALYWYRQSLGQGLEFLIYFQGNSAPDKSGLPSDRFSAERTGGSVSTLTIQRTQQEDSAVYLCASSLYAGDNEQFFGPGTRLTVL.

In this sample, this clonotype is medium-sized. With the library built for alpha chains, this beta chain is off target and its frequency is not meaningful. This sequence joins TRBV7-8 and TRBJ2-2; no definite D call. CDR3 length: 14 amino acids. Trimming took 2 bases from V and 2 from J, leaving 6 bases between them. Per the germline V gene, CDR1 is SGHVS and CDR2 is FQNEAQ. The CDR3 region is CASSLRSNTGELFF. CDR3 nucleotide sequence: TGTGCCAGCAGCTTACGCAGCAACACCGGGGAGCTGTTTTTT.

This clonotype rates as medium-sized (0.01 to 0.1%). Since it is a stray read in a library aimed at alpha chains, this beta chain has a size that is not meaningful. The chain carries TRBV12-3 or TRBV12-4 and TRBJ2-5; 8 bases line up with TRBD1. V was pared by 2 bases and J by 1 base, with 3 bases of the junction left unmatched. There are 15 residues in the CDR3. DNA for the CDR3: TGTGCCAGCAGTTTATTGGGACAGGCCCAAGAGACCCAGTACTTC. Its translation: CASSLLGQAQETQYF.

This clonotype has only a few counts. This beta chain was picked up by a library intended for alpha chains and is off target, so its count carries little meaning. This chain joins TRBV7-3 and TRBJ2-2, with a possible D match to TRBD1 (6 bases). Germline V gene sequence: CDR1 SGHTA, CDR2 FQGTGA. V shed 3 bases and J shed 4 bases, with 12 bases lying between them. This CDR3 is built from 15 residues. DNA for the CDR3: TGTGCCAGCAGCTTGACAGGACAGCCCACCGGGGAGCTGTTTTTT. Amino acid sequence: CASSLTGQPTGELFF.

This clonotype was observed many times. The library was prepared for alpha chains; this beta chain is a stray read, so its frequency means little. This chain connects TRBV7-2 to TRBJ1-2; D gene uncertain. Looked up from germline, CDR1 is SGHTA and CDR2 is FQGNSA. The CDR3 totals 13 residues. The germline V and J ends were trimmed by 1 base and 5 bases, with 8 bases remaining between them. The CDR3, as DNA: TGTGCCAGCAGCTTAGTAGGGAAATATGGCTACACCTTC. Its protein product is CASSLVGKYGYTF.

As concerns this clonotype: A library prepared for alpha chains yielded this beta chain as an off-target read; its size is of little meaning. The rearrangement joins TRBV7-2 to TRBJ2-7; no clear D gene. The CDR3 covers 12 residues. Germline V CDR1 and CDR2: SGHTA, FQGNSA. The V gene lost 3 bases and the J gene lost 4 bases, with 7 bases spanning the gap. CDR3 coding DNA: TGTGCCAGCAGCTTGACTTTGTACGAGCAGTACTTC. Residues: CASSLTLYEQYF.

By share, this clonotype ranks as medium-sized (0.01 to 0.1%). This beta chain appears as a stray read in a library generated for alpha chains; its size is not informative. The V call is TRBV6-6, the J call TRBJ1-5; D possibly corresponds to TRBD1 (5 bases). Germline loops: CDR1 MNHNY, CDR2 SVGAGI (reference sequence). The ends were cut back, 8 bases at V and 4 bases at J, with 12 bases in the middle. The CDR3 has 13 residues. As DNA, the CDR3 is TGTGCCAGCGTGCGACAGAATAATCAGCCCCAGCATTTT. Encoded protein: CASVRQNNQPQHF.

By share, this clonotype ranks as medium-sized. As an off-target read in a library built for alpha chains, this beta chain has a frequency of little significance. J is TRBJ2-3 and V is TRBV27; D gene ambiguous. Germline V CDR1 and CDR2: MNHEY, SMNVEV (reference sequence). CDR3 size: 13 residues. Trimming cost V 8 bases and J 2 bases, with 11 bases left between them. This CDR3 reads CASGRTNTDTQYF. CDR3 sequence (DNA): TGTGCCAGCGGTCGCACCAACACAGATACGCAGTATTTT.

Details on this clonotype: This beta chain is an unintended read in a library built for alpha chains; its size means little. The CDR3 here is CASSREAGNEQFF. As DNA, the CDR3 is TGTGCCAGCTCACGAGAAGCGGGCAATGAGCAGTTCTTC. The rearrangement uses TRBV18 and TRBJ2-1; TRBD2 is a possible D gene (6 bases). The CDR3 totals 13 residues. Germline V gives CDR1 KGHSH, CDR2 LQKENI. Trimming took 4 bases from V and 6 from J, leaving 10 bases between them.

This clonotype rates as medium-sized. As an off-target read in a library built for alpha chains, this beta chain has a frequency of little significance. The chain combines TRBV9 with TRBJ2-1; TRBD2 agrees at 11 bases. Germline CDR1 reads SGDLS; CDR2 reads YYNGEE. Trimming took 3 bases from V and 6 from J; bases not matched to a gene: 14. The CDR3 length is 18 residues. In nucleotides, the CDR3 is TGTGCCAGCAGCGCCTACCCCCAGACTAGCGGGACTCGCAATGAGCAGTTCTTC. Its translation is CASSAYPQTSGTRNEQFF.

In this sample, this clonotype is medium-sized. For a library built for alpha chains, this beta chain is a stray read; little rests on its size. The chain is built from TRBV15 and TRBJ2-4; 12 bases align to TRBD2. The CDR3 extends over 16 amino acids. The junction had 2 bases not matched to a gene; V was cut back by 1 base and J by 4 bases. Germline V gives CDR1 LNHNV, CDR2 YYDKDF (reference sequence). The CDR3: CATSRGLAGVKNIQYF. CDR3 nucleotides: TGTGCCACCAGCAGAGGACTAGCGGGAGTTAAAAACATTCAGTACTTC.

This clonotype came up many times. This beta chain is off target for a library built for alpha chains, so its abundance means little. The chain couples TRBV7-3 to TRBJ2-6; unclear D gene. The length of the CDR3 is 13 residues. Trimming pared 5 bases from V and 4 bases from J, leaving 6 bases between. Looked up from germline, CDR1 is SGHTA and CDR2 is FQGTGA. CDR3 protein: CASSRPGANVLTF. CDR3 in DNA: TGTGCCAGCAGCCGTCCCGGGGCCAACGTCCTGACTTTC.

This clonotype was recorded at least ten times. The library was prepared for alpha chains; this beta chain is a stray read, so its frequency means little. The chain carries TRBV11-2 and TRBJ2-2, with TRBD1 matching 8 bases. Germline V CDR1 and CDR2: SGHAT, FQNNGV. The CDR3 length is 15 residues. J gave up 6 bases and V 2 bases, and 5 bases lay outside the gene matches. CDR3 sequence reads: CASSLLDRGAGELFF. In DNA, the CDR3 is TGTGCCAGCAGCTTACTAGACAGGGGCGCCGGGGAGCTGTTTTTT.

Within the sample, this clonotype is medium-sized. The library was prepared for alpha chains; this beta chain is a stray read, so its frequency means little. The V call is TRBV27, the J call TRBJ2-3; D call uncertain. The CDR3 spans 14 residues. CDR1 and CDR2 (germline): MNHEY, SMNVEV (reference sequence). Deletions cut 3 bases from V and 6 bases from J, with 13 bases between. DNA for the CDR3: TGTGCCAGCAGTTTTTTTCTAGAGTCGGATACGCAGTATTTT. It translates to CASSFFLESDTQYF.

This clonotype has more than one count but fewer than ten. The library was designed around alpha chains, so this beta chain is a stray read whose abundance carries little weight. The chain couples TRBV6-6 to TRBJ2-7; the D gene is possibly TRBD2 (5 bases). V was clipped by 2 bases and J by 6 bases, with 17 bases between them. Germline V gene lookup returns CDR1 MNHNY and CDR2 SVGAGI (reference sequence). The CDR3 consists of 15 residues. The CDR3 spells CASSYRTRQGGEQYF. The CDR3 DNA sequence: TGTGCCAGCAGTTACCGGACTCGCCAAGGAGGCGAGCAGTACTTC.

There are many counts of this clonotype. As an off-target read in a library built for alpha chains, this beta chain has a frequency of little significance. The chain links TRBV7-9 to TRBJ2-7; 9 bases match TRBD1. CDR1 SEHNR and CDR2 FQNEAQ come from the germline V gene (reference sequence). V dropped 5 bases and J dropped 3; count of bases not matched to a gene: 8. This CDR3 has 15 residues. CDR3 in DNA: TGTGCCAGCAGCCCCGGGACAGGGCTACTCTACGAGCAGTACTTC. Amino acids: CASSPGTGLLYEQYF.

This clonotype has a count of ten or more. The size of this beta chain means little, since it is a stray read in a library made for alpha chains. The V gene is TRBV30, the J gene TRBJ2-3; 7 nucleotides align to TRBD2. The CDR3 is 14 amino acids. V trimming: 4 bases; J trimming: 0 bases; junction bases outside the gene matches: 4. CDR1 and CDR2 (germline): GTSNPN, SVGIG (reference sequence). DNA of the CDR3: TGTGCCTGGAAAAAGCGGGATAGCACAGATACGCAGTATTTT. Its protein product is CAWKKRDSTDTQYF.